What follows are 29 T cell receptor beta chains derived from one specimen sequenced in a study of sequential checkpoint blockade in melanoma. As for treatment: randomized to nivolumab then ipilimumab (arm A) or the reverse (arm B). The method was immunoSEQ multiplex PCR; TCRdb's version includes in-frame clones alone and lacks a portion of them. The sample lists several thousand clones; about three quarters were seen once. Sequencing used CD8+ T cells sorted from blood (inferred from file names), obtained from a patient given nivolumab and ipilimumab in sequence. These receptors all come from a human donor with melanoma.

This clone was seen more than once but under ten times. This chain connects TRBV21-1 to TRBJ1-1. TRBV21-1 is a recognized pseudogene. The CDR3 covers 13 residues. CDR3: CASSKGTGGAAFF. CDR3 nucleotides: TGTGCCAGCAGCAAAGGGACGGGGGGCGCAGCTTTCTTT.

This rearrangement joins TRBV4-2 to TRBJ2-6; D call uncertain. The CDR3 is 12 residues long. V gave up 6 bases and J gave up 3 bases, with 3 bases separating them. Germline lookup yields CDR1 LGHNA and CDR2 YNFKEQ. This CDR3 is CASSYGANVLTF. DNA for the CDR3: TGTGCCAGCAGTTATGGGGCCAACGTCCTGACTTTC.

This clone is a singleton in its sample. V usage is TRBV18 and J usage is TRBJ2-7; TRBD1 matches 12 bases. CDR3 length: 15 amino acids. Germline CDR1 reads KGHSH; CDR2 reads LQKENI. The J segment lost 4 bases and the V segment lost 6 bases, leaving 7 bases of the junction unmatched. CDR3 protein: CASSLRDRGRYEQYF. CDR3 bases: TGTGCCAGCTCTCTCCGGGACAGGGGGCGATACGAGCAGTACTTC.

The V call is TRBV6-1, the J call TRBJ2-7; perhaps TRBD1 as D (5 bases). CDR1 is MNHNS, CDR2 SASEGT, per germline. CDR3 size: 15 residues. Trimming took 0 bases from V and 3 from J, leaving 12 bases between them. The CDR3 sequence: CASSEAGPRDYEQYF. In DNA form, the CDR3 reads TGTGCCAGCAGTGAAGCAGGTCCCAGGGACTACGAGCAGTACTTC.

This clone was seen only once. The gene calls are TRBV4-3 and TRBJ1-5; D is possibly TRBD1 (6 bases). The CDR3 consists of 14 residues. Germline V gene data show CDR1 as LGHNA and CDR2 as YSLEER. Trimming stripped 1 base from V and 6 bases from J, with 10 bases between. The CDR3 sequence: CASSQGQGIQPQHF. DNA of the CDR3: TGCGCCAGCAGCCAAGGGCAGGGGATTCAGCCCCAGCATTTT.

The chain has TRBV7-8 and TRBJ1-1, with unresolved D. V was shortened by 0 bases and J by 1 base, with 6 bases between the two germline ends. CDR3 size: 14 residues. Germline V gives CDR1 SGHVS, CDR2 FQNEAQ. CDR3 loop: CASSLAAGNTEAFF. For the CDR3, the DNA is TGTGCCAGCAGCTTAGCAGCCGGGAACACTGAAGCTTTCTTT.

The chain links TRBV19 to TRBJ2-7; D unresolved. In germline, CDR1 is LNHDA, CDR2 SQIVND (reference sequence). Trimming stripped 3 bases from V and 2 bases from J, with 5 bases between. The CDR3 has 12 residues. The DNA for the CDR3 is TGTGCCAGTAGTATCTACCCCTACGAGCAGTACTTC. The encoded protein is CASSIYPYEQYF.

This chain connects TRBV30 to TRBJ2-7; a weak D match, TRBD1 (5 bases). V was trimmed by 1 base and J by 5 bases, leaving 9 bases between them. Germline CDR1 GTSNPN, CDR2 SVGIG (reference sequence). This CDR3 is 12 amino acids long. CDR3 in DNA: TGTGCCTGGAGTGACAGGAAGGACGAGCAGTACTTC. This sequence encodes CAWSDRKDEQYF.

This clone was observed a few times. The CDR3 reads CSVEKQDWEQFF. The CDR3 region has the DNA TGCAGCGTTGAAAAGCAGGACTGGGAGCAGTTCTTC. The rearrangement uses TRBV29-1 and TRBJ2-1; weak D call: TRBD2 (5 bases). CDR3 length: 12 amino acids. Germline assignment: CDR1 SQVTM and CDR2 ANQGSEA. Trimming stripped 2 bases from V and 10 bases from J, with 12 bases between.

The V and J genes are TRBV30 and TRBJ2-6; D is undetermined. Germline V gene lookup returns CDR1 GTSNPN and CDR2 SVGIG (reference sequence). Trimming shortened V by 1 base and J by 1 base, and 5 bases separated the two germline ends. The CDR3 spans 14 residues. For the CDR3, the DNA is TGTGCCTGGAGTGCCGGGTCTGGGGCCAACGTCCTGACTTTC. It translates to CAWSAGSGANVLTF.

A few counts support this clone. V gene TRBV6-5 combines with J gene TRBJ2-2; 7 nucleotides line up with TRBD1. CDR3 length: 14 amino acids. Germline assignment: CDR1 MNHEY and CDR2 SVGAGI. The J segment lost 7 bases and the V segment lost 5 bases, leaving 7 bases of the junction unmatched. The CDR3 nucleotides read TGTGCCAGCAGTCCTCAGGGGGAGAACGGGGAGCTGTTTTTT. Protein sequence: CASSPQGENGELFF.

The V and J genes are TRBV27 and TRBJ2-7; TRBD1 agrees at 12 bases. This CDR3 contains 15 residues. Trimming at V came to 2 bases and at J to 2 bases, leaving 1 base not matched to a gene. CDR1 is MNHEY, CDR2 SMNVEV, per germline (reference sequence). CDR3 in amino acids: CASSLGTGGTYEQYF. For the CDR3, the DNA is TGTGCCAGCAGTTTAGGGACAGGGGGCACCTACGAGCAGTACTTC.

The genes are TRBV7-9 and TRBJ2-6, with 10 nucleotides matching TRBD1. The CDR3 is 18 amino acids. With V trimmed by 3 bases and J by 4 bases, 9 bases remained unmatched. Germline-derived CDR1 and CDR2 are SEHNR and FQNEAQ (reference sequence). The CDR3 protein is CASSFSGQGSEGANVLTF. CDR3 bases: TGTGCCAGCAGCTTCTCGGGACAGGGGTCGGAAGGGGCCAACGTCCTGACTTTC.

The rearrangement uses TRBV28 and TRBJ2-1; D is unresolved. This CDR3 spans 12 amino acids. Per the germline V gene, CDR1 is MDHEN and CDR2 is SYDVKM. V dropped 5 bases and J dropped 8 bases, with 10 bases sitting between them. CDR3 residues: CASSRVSYEQFF. The DNA of the CDR3 is TGTGCCAGCAGTCGAGTGAGCTATGAGCAGTTCTTC.

The chain combines TRBV4-2 with TRBJ1-1; 7 bases line up with TRBD1. The CDR3 is 14 amino acids. CDR1 LGHNA and CDR2 YNFKEQ come from the germline V gene. With V trimmed by 3 bases and J by 4 bases, 5 bases remained unmatched. CDR3 loop: CASSQTRGSTEAFF. In nucleotides, the CDR3 is TGTGCCAGCAGCCAGACCAGGGGGTCCACTGAAGCTTTCTTT.

The genes are TRBV19 and TRBJ1-1; 9 bases match TRBD1. This CDR3 region has 11 residues. Per the germline V gene, CDR1 is LNHDA and CDR2 is SQIVND (reference sequence). Trimming removed 3 bases from V and 11 bases from J; junction bases left unmatched: 1. The CDR3 DNA follows: TGTGCCAGTAGTATTGGGACAGGGGCTTTCTTT. Amino acid sequence: CASSIGTGAFF.

This clone has only a few counts. Additional DNA sequences in this sample encode the identical CDR3. This chain uses TRBV7-8 with TRBJ1-3; D gene unclear. Trimming pared 1 base from V and 0 bases from J, leaving 10 bases between. The CDR3 is made up of 16 amino acids. Germline V gives CDR1 SGHVS, CDR2 FQNEAQ. The CDR3 coding sequence is TGTGCCAGCAGCTTAGTCGACGGGTACTCTGGAAACACCATATATTTT. Amino acid sequence: CASSLVDGYSGNTIYF.

The table lists this clone with a count of one. J is TRBJ1-3 and V is TRBV7-2; D call uncertain. Germline values: CDR1 SGHTA, CDR2 FQGNSA. The ends were cut back, 5 bases at V and 0 bases at J, with 11 bases in the middle. This CDR3 comprises 15 residues. CDR3 protein: CASSPRRSSGNTIYF. The CDR3 DNA sequence: TGTGCCAGCAGCCCCCGAAGGAGCTCTGGAAACACCATATATTTT.

The chain uses TRBV5-1 and TRBJ2-3; tentatively, D is TRBD2 (5 bases). Between the trimmed V and J ends, which lost 0 bases and 7 bases, there was a span of 9 bases. CDR3 length: 13 residues. CDR1 SGHRS and CDR2 YFSETQ come from the germline V gene. The DNA of the CDR3 is TGCGCCAGCAGCTTGGAGATAGCGTATACGCAGTATTTT. It yields the protein CASSLEIAYTQYF.

The chain recombines TRBV28 with TRBJ2-5; 10 bases align to TRBD1. The DNA end is a closer match to TRBJ2-7, so the J assignment may be wrong. The CDR3 has 19 residues. Germline loops: CDR1 MDHEN, CDR2 SYDVKM. The chain's CDR3 is CASSLRYLVGGQGFHEQYF. The DNA of the CDR3 is TGTGCCAGCAGCCTTAGGTACTTGGTGGGGGGACAGGGGTTCCACGAGCAGTACTTC.

The rearrangement links TRBV7-9 to TRBJ1-5, with 11 bases fitting TRBD1. CDR1 is SEHNR and CDR2 is FQNEAQ in the germline V gene (reference sequence). The J segment lost 0 bases and the V segment lost 0 bases, leaving 7 bases of the junction unmatched. The CDR3 loop spans 19 amino acids. The CDR3 reads CASSLAPDRGRGSNQPQHF. The CDR3 DNA reads as TGTGCCAGCAGCTTAGCCCCGGACAGGGGGCGTGGTAGCAATCAGCCCCAGCATTTT.

V is TRBV7-2 and J is TRBJ2-4; 8 nucleotides align to TRBD1. CDR1 is SGHTA, CDR2 FQGNSA, per germline. The CDR3 spans 15 residues. J lost 6 bases, V lost 5 bases, and 9 bases had no gene match. The CDR3 DNA follows: TGTGCCAGCAGCGCCCCTCAGGGGGCGGGAAACATTCAGTACTTC. Its translation is CASSAPQGAGNIQYF.

The rearrangement links TRBV28 to TRBJ2-1, with TRBD1 matching 8 bases. This CDR3 comprises 16 residues. The V gene's germline CDR1 is MDHEN and CDR2 SYDVKM. The V gene end was trimmed by 6 bases and the J gene end by 2 bases; junction bases not matched to a gene: 9. The CDR3 DNA reads as TGTGCCAGCAGGCCGCCTGCAGGGGGCCCCTACAATGAGCAGTTCTTC. Protein sequence: CASRPPAGGPYNEQFF.

The chain joins TRBV7-9 to TRBJ1-5; D not resolved. The CDR3 length is 15 residues. V lost 0 bases and J lost 0, with 6 bases in between. Germline CDR1 is SEHNR and CDR2 is FQNEAQ (reference sequence). CDR3 loop: CASSLARGSNQPQHF. In DNA form, the CDR3 reads TGTGCCAGCAGCTTAGCCCGGGGTAGCAATCAGCCCCAGCATTTT. Together with reference TRBV7-9 and TRBJ1-5, the CDR3 gives the full variable domain: DTGVSQNPRHKITKRGQNVTFRCDPISEHNRLYWYRQTLGQGPEFLTYFQNEAQLEKSRLLSDRFSAERPKGSFSTLEIQRTEQGDSAMYLCASSLARGSNQPQHFGDGTRLSIL.

This clone was counted a few times. This chain connects TRBV7-9 to TRBJ1-2; 8 bases agree with TRBD1. V lost 6 bases and J lost 8; bases outside the gene matches: 8. Germline-derived CDR1 and CDR2 are SEHNR and FQNEAQ (reference sequence). The CDR3 length is 13 residues. The CDR3 loop reads CASSIGQGAGYTF. The CDR3 DNA sequence: TGTGCCAGCAGTATCGGACAGGGCGCGGGCTACACCTTC.

The chain joins TRBV7-9 to TRBJ2-7; D possibly corresponds to TRBD1 (6 bases). In germline, CDR1 is SEHNR, CDR2 FQNEAQ (reference sequence). CDR3 length equals 16 residues. V was clipped by 4 bases and J by 2 bases, with 18 bases between them. CDR3 bases: TGTGCCAGCAGCTCGGACTTCAGGGGTGGACCCTACGAGCAGTACTTC. Amino acid sequence: CASSSDFRGGPYEQYF.

This sequence joins TRBV5-5 and TRBJ2-7; 8 positions agree with TRBD1. Germline V gene lookup returns CDR1 SGHKS and CDR2 YYEKEE (reference sequence). The CDR3 sequence is 15 residues long. V lost 3 bases to trimming and J lost 3 bases; unmatched junction nucleotides: 8. In DNA form, the CDR3 reads TGTGCCAGCAGCTGGGGGACAGGCTCCAGCTACGAGCAGTACTTC. This sequence encodes CASSWGTGSSYEQYF.

The chain combines TRBV5-1 with TRBJ1-1; no definite D call. Germline V gene sequence: CDR1 SGHRS, CDR2 YFSETQ. The ends were cut back, 4 bases at V and 1 base at J, with 5 bases in the middle. The length of the CDR3 is 12 residues. CDR3 residues: CASSPGNTEAFF. The CDR3 nucleotides are TGCGCCAGCAGCCCAGGGAACACTGAAGCTTTCTTT. The variable domain in full, with the rest retrieved from reference TRBV5-1 and TRBJ1-1, is KAGVTQTPRYLIKTRGQQVTLSCSPISGHRSVSWYQQTPGQGLQFLFEYFSETQRNKGNFPGRFSGRQFSNSRSEMNVSTLELGDSALYLCASSPGNTEAFFGQGTRLTVV.

This chain joins TRBV12-5 and TRBJ1-1; D is possibly TRBD1 (5 bases). Trimming took off 6 bases at V and 3 bases at J, with 11 bases between the two ends. Germline V gene data show CDR1 as LGHNT and CDR2 as FRNRAP. The CDR3 contains 13 residues. The CDR3 DNA reads TGTGCTAGTGGCGGGGGAACTTACACTGAAGCTTTCTTT. Protein sequence: CASGGGTYTEAFF.